This is a list of T cell receptor beta chains from one sample in a study of identical twins. TCRdb called the 5' RACE reads again in MiXCR, with one record for every CDR3 protein. Of about 460,000 distinct CDR3 sequences listed, 12% to 15% are singletons. Another study also made use of these data, one on yellow fever vaccine responses in identical twins.

The sample consisted of CD4+ T cells sorted from blood. All receptors come from a woman under 30 in good health. CDR3s include the opening cysteine and the closing phenylalanine or tryptophan. A D gene is named only where the DNA matches it firmly. Size values are once, few and many counts, or a class for expanded clones, and some rows have none.

j_call d_call v_call clone_size cdr3_nt cdr3_aa
TRBJ2-2 TRBD1 TRBV2 few TGTGCCAGCGGGACAGCAGTCACCGGGGAGCTGTTTTTT CASGTAVTGELFF
TRBJ2-5 - TRBV5-1 few TGCGCCAGCAGCCCCCAGGGGATAGGGGCAAGAGAGACCCAGTACTTC CASSPQGIGARETQYF
TRBJ2-3 TRBD2 TRBV19 - TGTGCCAGTAGTCCCCGGACTAGCGATACGCAGTATTTT CASSPRTSDTQYF
TRBJ2-1 TRBD1 TRBV20-1 few TGCAGTGCTAGAACTCCACAGGGGCTGGTTGAGCAGTTCTTC CSARTPQGLVEQFF
TRBJ2-2 - TRBV11-1 - TGTGCCAGCAGCGGGCAGTGGGGCACCGGGGAGCTGTTTTTT CASSGQWGTGELFF
TRBJ2-7 TRBD2 TRBV7-2 - TGTGCCAGCAGCGTACTAGCGGGAGAGGGGTACGAGCAGTACTTC CASSVLAGEGYEQYF
TRBJ2-4 - TRBV6-5 few TGTGCCAGCAGTACTCGGACAGGCGGGGGGAAAAACATTCAGTACTTC CASSTRTGGGKNIQYF
TRBJ2-2 - TRBV29-1 - TGCAGCTCCCGAGTGGGAGGGGGGAACACCGGGGAGCTGTTTTTT CSSRVGGGNTGELFF
TRBJ2-6 - TRBV19 - TGTGCCAGTAGTATTGTCGGGGCCTCTGGGGCCAACGTCCTGACTTTC CASSIVGASGANVLTF
TRBJ1-1 - TRBV7-9 - TGTGCCAGCAGCCGACTTAATCGGGTTGTTAACACTGAAGCTTTCTTT CASSRLNRVVNTEAFF
TRBJ2-1 - TRBV20-1 few TGCAGTGCTAGAGGAGGAAACTACAATGAGCAGTTCTTC CSARGGNYNEQFF
TRBJ2-6 - TRBV20-1 few TGCAGTGCTAGAGATAGAATAGATAGGGGCTCTGGGGCCAACGTCCTGACTTTC CSARDRIDRGSGANVLTF
TRBJ2-2 - TRBV5-1 few TGCGCCAGCAGCTCTGGCCCTCCCAAAACGCCGGCGGGGACCGGGGAGCTGTTTTTT CASSSGPPKTPAGTGELFF
TRBJ2-2 - TRBV15 few TGTGCCACCAGCAGAGACCCCGGCAGGGGGAGGTACACCGGGGAGCTGTTTTTT CATSRDPGRGRYTGELFF
TRBJ2-5 TRBD2 TRBV3-1 - TGTGCCAGCAGCCCGGGACTAGCGGGAGCCATGACCCAGTACTTC CASSPGLAGAMTQYF
TRBJ1-5 - TRBV6-6 - TGTGCCAGCCTCGGTGGCAATCAGCCCCAGCATTTT CASLGGNQPQHF
TRBJ2-3 - TRBV10-1 - TGCGCCAGCGACCGACCAACTCGGGGGGATACGCAGTATTTT CASDRPTRGDTQYF
TRBJ2-4 - TRBV28 few TGTGCCAGCAGTTATAGGGGTCCCGGGAGAAACATTCAGTACTTC CASSYRGPGRNIQYF
TRBJ2-1 TRBD2 TRBV20-1 - TGCAGTGCTTATTGGACTAGCGCAAACAATGAGCAGTTCTTC CSAYWTSANNEQFF
TRBJ2-7 - TRBV5-6 - TGTGCCAGCACCACCAGGGTGGCGGCGGGGGAGCAGTACTTC CASTTRVAAGEQYF
TRBJ2-5 - TRBV7-2 - TGTGCCAGCAGCTTTGGTTTGAGAAATCGAGAGACCCAGTACTTC CASSFGLRNRETQYF
TRBJ1-6 TRBD1 TRBV5-1 - TGCGCCAGCAGCTTGGAGACAGGGTCACCCCTCCACTTT CASSLETGSPLHF
TRBJ1-2 TRBD1 TRBV6-1 - TGTGCCAGCAGTACGAAACAGGGGAACTATGGCTACACCTTC CASSTKQGNYGYTF
TRBJ2-2 - TRBV5-8 - TGTGCCAGCAGCTTTAGGTCTGCGAACACCGGGGAGCTGTTTTTT CASSFRSANTGELFF
TRBJ2-1 TRBD2 TRBV19 few TGTGCCAGTAGTATCGGGCTAGCGGCCAACAATGAGCAGTTCTTC CASSIGLAANNEQFF
TRBJ2-5 - TRBV7-2 - TGTGCCAGCAGCGCCCTATTAGCGAGGCAAGAGACCCAGTACTTC CASSALLARQETQYF
TRBJ2-5 TRBD2 TRBV5-1 - TGCGCCAGCAGCCGGCTAGCGGGAGGGCCGGAGACCCAGTACTTC CASSRLAGGPETQYF
TRBJ2-2 TRBD1 TRBV12-3/TRBV12-4 - TGTGCCAGCAGTTTATGGACAGGGACGAACACCGGGGAGCTGTTTTTT CASSLWTGTNTGELFF
TRBJ2-1 - TRBV10-1 - TGCGCCAGCAGGGTCGGGCGGACGGGACATGAGCAGTTCTTC CASRVGRTGHEQFF
TRBJ1-6 - TRBV4-1 few TGCGCCAGCAGCCGTGTGGGAGATAATTCACCCCTCCACTTT CASSRVGDNSPLHF
TRBJ2-1 TRBD2 TRBV20-1 - TGCAGTGCCCAAACCGGGAGGGCTTACAATGAGCAGTTCTTC CSAQTGRAYNEQFF
TRBJ1-1 TRBD1 TRBV4-3 few TGCGCCAGCAGCCAGACAGGGGGAGGCACTGAAGCTTTCTTT CASSQTGGGTEAFF
TRBJ2-2 TRBD2 TRBV20-1 - TGCAGTGCTAGACCTAGCGGGAGGGCCGTCACCGGGGAGCTGTTTTTT CSARPSGRAVTGELFF
TRBJ2-1 TRBD1 TRBV20-1 few TGCAGTGCTAGAGATCGGGACAGGGGCCTCAATGAGCAGTTCTTC CSARDRDRGLNEQFF
TRBJ2-7 TRBD2 TRBV29-1 - TGCAGCGTTGATACGGCTTCTAGCGGGAGTTCCTACGAGCAGTACTTC CSVDTASSGSSYEQYF
TRBJ2-1 TRBD2 TRBV12-3/TRBV12-4 few TGTGCCAGCAGCCACTCTGGGGGGGGAGAGAATGAGCAGTTCTTC CASSHSGGGENEQFF
TRBJ2-3 TRBD1 TRBV6-1 - TGTGCCAGCAGTGCTCAGGGGGCGGGGACGCAGTATTTT CASSAQGAGTQYF
TRBJ2-7 TRBD1 TRBV12-3/TRBV12-4 many TGTGCCAGCAGTTTACAGGGACAGGTAGCCTACGAGCAGTACTTC CASSLQGQVAYEQYF
TRBJ2-7 TRBD2 TRBV29-1 few TGCAGCGCCCTAGATTCGGGACTATACGAGCAGTACTTC CSALDSGLYEQYF
TRBJ2-7 TRBD2 TRBV20-1 few TGCAGTGCCCGTAGGACTAGTCCCCTCCACGAGCAGTACTTC CSARRTSPLHEQYF
TRBJ2-1 TRBD2 TRBV11-3 few TGTGCCAGCGGGCCATCTAGCGGGAGCCGGGAGCAGTTCTTC CASGPSSGSREQFF
TRBJ2-2 - TRBV6-2/TRBV6-3 few TGTGCCAGCAGTCCTCTAGCGAGCGGGGAGCTGTTTTTT CASSPLASGELFF
TRBJ2-2 - TRBV25-1 - TGTGCCAGCAGTGACCGGGACAACACCGGGGAGCTGTTTTTT CASSDRDNTGELFF
TRBJ2-3 TRBD2 TRBV24-1 few TGTGCCACCAGTGATTTGCAGATCGGGGGGGCAGATACGCAGTATTTT CATSDLQIGGADTQYF
TRBJ2-2 - TRBV11-3 - TGTGCCAGCAGCTTACACGGGGACACCGGGGAGCTGTTTTTT CASSLHGDTGELFF
TRBJ2-2 - TRBV3-1 few TGTGCCAGCAGCCAGCACGGACAGATGGGAGCCGGGGAGCTGTTTTTT CASSQHGQMGAGELFF
TRBJ2-7 - TRBV5-1 few TGCGCCAGCAGCTTGGGGGGGGTCGACGAGCAGTACTTC CASSLGGVDEQYF
TRBJ2-1 TRBD2 TRBV10-3 few TGTGCCATCAGTGGGGGGCTAGCGGGAGACAATGAGCAGTTCTTC CAISGGLAGDNEQFF
TRBJ2-7 - TRBV6-5 few TGTGCCAGCAGTTACTCGAGACTGAGAGTCGACGAGCAGTACTTC CASSYSRLRVDEQYF
TRBJ1-2 TRBD1 TRBV28 - TGTGCCAGCAGTGCCAGGGACAGCAGACCCTATGGCTACACCTTC CASSARDSRPYGYTF
TRBJ1-1 TRBD1 TRBV6-2/TRBV6-3 - TGTGCCAGCAGTTTGTACCGGGACAGGGCCACTGAAGCTTTCTTT CASSLYRDRATEAFF
TRBJ2-7 - TRBV20-1 - TGCAGTGCTAGGGTAAATCCTTCCTACGAGCAGTACTTC CSARVNPSYEQYF
TRBJ2-7 - TRBV27 few TGTGCCAGCAGTCCTATGGACAGCGCCTACGAGCAGTACTTC CASSPMDSAYEQYF
TRBJ2-4 - TRBV14 - TGTGCCAGCAGCCAAGATCTAGGGGACATTCAGTACTTC CASSQDLGDIQYF
TRBJ2-7 - TRBV7-3 - TGTGCCAGCAGCTTAACAAGGGCAGCTAGTGGCTACGAGCAGTACTTC CASSLTRAASGYEQYF
TRBJ2-1 TRBD1 TRBV7-9 - TGTGCCAGCAGCCCTCACAAGGGACAGGAGCAGTTCTTC CASSPHKGQEQFF
TRBJ1-2 TRBD1 TRBV12-3/TRBV12-4 few TGTGCCAGCAGTTCGGGACAGGGATATGGCTACACCTTC CASSSGQGYGYTF
TRBJ2-5 - TRBV18 - TGTGCCAGCTCACCGCGGCGTCAAGAGACCCAGTACTTC CASSPRRQETQYF
TRBJ2-1 TRBD1 TRBV11-2 many TGTGCCAGCAGCTCCCGGGACAGGGTCTATGAGCAGTTCTTC CASSSRDRVYEQFF